The 21 T cell receptor beta chains given below trace back to one sample, sequenced in a study of blood T cell repertoires in COVID-19. Generated by immunoSEQ multiplex PCR, the TCRdb table keeps only in-frame clones and is missing some. This table holds 250,000 to 350,000 clones, approximately 88% found once. The sample consisted of peripheral blood. The receptor set was obtained from a human donor with COVID-19, enrolled during active disease. The donor label of this sample is uncertain.

The chain employs TRBV7-2 and TRBJ2-7; 9 nucleotides align to TRBD2. CDR1 SGHTA and CDR2 FQGNSA come from the germline V gene. V shed 3 bases, J shed 6 bases, and the junction held 3 bases outside the gene matches. The CDR3 consists of 13 residues. CDR3 amino acids: CASSLAGGAEQYF. CDR3 nucleotides: TGTGCCAGCAGCTTGGCGGGGGGGGCCGAGCAGTACTTC.

V usage is TRBV28 and J usage is TRBJ2-3; TRBD1 agrees at 9 bases. The V gene end was trimmed by 2 bases and the J gene end by 3 bases; junction bases not matched to a gene: 9. Looked up from germline, CDR1 is MDHEN and CDR2 is SYDVKM. CDR3 length equals 17 residues. The DNA for the CDR3 is TGTGCCAGCAGTTTAAGTAGAGACAGGGGGTATACAGATACGCAGTATTTT. Protein: CASSLSRDRGYTDTQYF. Filled out from reference TRBV28 and TRBJ2-3, the complete variable domain reads DVKVTQSSRYLVKRTGEKVFLECVQDMDHENMFWYRQDPGLGLRLIYFSYDVKMKEKGDIPEGYSVSREKKERFSLILESASTNQTSMYLCASSLSRDRGYTDTQYFGPGTRLTVL.

This chain uses TRBV10-3 with TRBJ1-6; no clear D. Trimming took off 10 bases at V and 7 bases at J, with 11 bases between the two ends. CDR1 and CDR2 from the germline V gene are ENHRY and SYGVKD. The CDR3 has 12 amino acids. The CDR3 here is CATQNPNSPLHF. The CDR3 bases are TGTGCCACCCAGAATCCAAATTCACCCCTCCACTTT.

This clone has more than one count but fewer than ten. The CDR3 loop is CASSPGPGRFTEAFF. DNA of the CDR3: TGTGCCAGCAGCCCAGGCCCAGGGAGGTTCACTGAAGCTTTCTTT. The chain carries TRBV7-6 and TRBJ1-1, with D maybe TRBD1 (5 bases). The CDR3 spans 15 residues. The germline gives CDR1 SGHVS, CDR2 FNYEAQ. Trimming removed 5 bases at V and 4 bases at J, with 17 bases between.

This clone was detected once. V is TRBV7-8 and J is TRBJ1-4; TRBD1 matches 11 bases. Germline V gene sequence: CDR1 SGHVS, CDR2 FQNEAQ. The CDR3 is 14 residues long. V gave up 10 bases and J gave up 7 bases; unmatched junction bases: 8. The CDR3 DNA reads as TGTGCCACCCTGGTGGGACAGGGGGGTGAAAAACTGTTTTTT. Its protein is CATLVGQGGEKLFF.

The chain joins TRBV11-3 to TRBJ2-3; D might be TRBD1 (5 bases). The V and J ends lost 0 bases and 7 bases respectively, with 14 bases between them. The CDR3 has 15 amino acids. Germline V lookup: CDR1 SGHNT, CDR2 YENEEA. The CDR3 nucleotides read TGTGCCAGCAGCTTAGATCGGGCAGGGATTAATACGCAGTATTTT. Residues: CASSLDRAGINTQYF.

V and J are TRBV21-1 and TRBJ1-2. TRBV21-1 is a pseudogene. The CDR3 is made up of 10 amino acids. The CDR3 DNA is TGTGCCAGCAGCCCTCCCGGCTACACCTTC. Translating gives CASSPPGYTF.

This chain uses TRBV30 with TRBJ1-6, with D tentatively TRBD1 (6 bases). There are 12 residues in the CDR3. V lost 8 bases and J 10 bases, leaving 15 bases between the germline ends. Germline-derived CDR1 and CDR2 are GTSNPN and SVGIG (reference sequence). The CDR3 nucleotides are TGTGCCAGTGACTCAGGGGTATCACCCCTCCACTTT. Translated: CASDSGVSPLHF.

The chain combines TRBV2 with TRBJ2-1, with D perhaps TRBD2 (6 bases). Germline CDR1 reads SNHLY; CDR2 reads FYNNEI. The CDR3 extends over 15 amino acids. V was clipped by 2 bases and J by 7 bases, with 15 bases between them. The DNA for the CDR3 is TGTGCCAGCAGTGAAAACGGGAGTTATAAGAATGAGCAGTTCTTC. Translating it yields CASSENGSYKNEQFF.

This clone appeared a few times. The rearrangement joins TRBV7-9 to TRBJ2-6, with D unclear. The CDR3 consists of 12 residues. Germline V gene data show CDR1 as SEHNR and CDR2 as FQNEAQ (reference sequence). V lost 5 bases to trimming and J lost 6 bases, with 5 bases between them. In DNA form, the CDR3 reads TGTGCCAGCAGCCATTCGGCCAACGTCCTGACTTTC. This sequence encodes CASSHSANVLTF.

This chain joins TRBV10-3 and TRBJ2-2; 11 positions match TRBD1. V dropped 6 bases and J dropped 0; count of bases not matched to a gene: 0. The CDR3 is made up of 15 amino acids. The V gene's germline CDR1 is ENHRY and CDR2 SYGVKD. CDR3 residues: CAIRGQGANTGELFF. DNA for the CDR3: TGTGCCATCAGGGGACAGGGGGCGAACACCGGGGAGCTGTTTTTT.

This clone was detected many times. The V call is TRBV2, the J call TRBJ1-2; tentatively, D is TRBD1 (6 bases). This CDR3 comprises 12 residues. Germline CDR1 SNHLY, CDR2 FYNNEI. V was cut by 6 bases and J by 12 bases, with 17 bases left in between. CDR3 in amino acids: CASSEGGASNTF. CDR3 DNA: TGTGCCAGCAGCGAGGGGGGGGCCTCTAACACCTTC.

The rearrangement uses TRBV5-6 and TRBJ1-2; D is unresolved. The germline V gene has CDR1 SGHDT and CDR2 YYEEEE. The CDR3 totals 14 residues. V was shortened by 3 bases and J by 7 bases, with 16 bases between the two germline ends. The CDR3 nucleotides read TGTGCCAGCAGCTGGCCGGGCGGGGTTATTGGCTACACCTTC. Its protein product is CASSWPGGVIGYTF.

This rearrangement joins TRBV7-2 to TRBJ2-1; 8 bases match TRBD1. Germline lookup yields CDR1 SGHTA and CDR2 FQGNSA. V was clipped by 3 bases and J by 8 bases; unmatched bases: 9. This CDR3 region has 15 residues. Written as DNA, the CDR3 is TGTGCCAGCAGCTTCCGGACAGGGCAGGTAGATGAGCAGTTCTTC. It yields the protein CASSFRTGQVDEQFF.

V gene TRBV7-6 combines with J gene TRBJ2-1; no reliable D call. The CDR3 contains 14 residues. Deletions cut 2 bases from V and 4 bases from J, with 9 bases between. Germline CDR1 SGHVS, CDR2 FNYEAQ. CDR3 in amino acids: CASSLRSRYNEQFF. CDR3 bases: TGTGCCAGCAGCTTACGGAGCCGGTACAATGAGCAGTTCTTC.

The genes are TRBV11-2 and TRBJ2-7, with 9 bases that match TRBD1. Per germline, CDR1 SGHAT and CDR2 FQNNGV. The CDR3 is made up of 14 amino acids. J gave up 1 base and V 3 bases, and 1 base lay outside the gene matches. The CDR3 coding sequence is TGTGCCAGCAGCTTCGGACAGGGGTCCTACGAGCAGTACTTC. Translating gives CASSFGQGSYEQYF.

The chain couples TRBV9 to TRBJ2-3, with TRBD2 matching 11 bases. The germline gives CDR1 SGDLS, CDR2 YYNGEE. J was trimmed by 4 bases and V by 2 bases; bases with no gene match: 12. The CDR3 has 18 amino acids. CDR3 DNA: TGTGCCAGCAGCGTTTTTGGAACTAGCGGGAGCATTCCAGATACGCAGTATTTT. Translation: CASSVFGTSGSIPDTQYF.

This clone has just a few counts. The chain has TRBV6-5 and TRBJ2-5; D possibly corresponds to TRBD1 (6 bases). This CDR3 is 14 amino acids long. Germline V gene data show CDR1 as MNHEY and CDR2 as SVGAGI. V lost 5 bases to trimming and J lost 2 bases, with 12 bases between them. CDR3 protein: CASSRTEVQETQYF. DNA of the CDR3: TGTGCCAGCAGTCGGACAGAAGTTCAAGAGACCCAGTACTTC.

The chain recombines TRBV2 with TRBJ2-7, with TRBD1 identical over 8 bases. Germline CDR1 and CDR2: SNHLY and FYNNEI. This CDR3 has 13 residues. The trim removed 3 bases at V and 7 bases at J, leaving 5 bases unmatched. The CDR3, as DNA: TGTGCCAGCAGTGATCCGACAGGGGAAGAGCAGTACTTC. Residues: CASSDPTGEEQYF.

The chain carries TRBV20-1 and TRBJ2-1, with D maybe TRBD2 (5 bases). The CDR3 is 12 residues long. Looked up from germline, CDR1 is DFQATT and CDR2 is SNEGSKA (reference sequence). V was trimmed by 6 bases and J by 7 bases, leaving 13 bases between them. CDR3 DNA sequence: TGCAGTGCGAGTTCCCCGGGGAATGAGCAGTTCTTC. This sequence encodes CSASSPGNEQFF.

V gene TRBV11-3 combines with J gene TRBJ2-7, with TRBD1 identical over 10 bases. Germline V gene data show CDR1 as SGHNT and CDR2 as YENEEA. The CDR3 has 14 residues. V lost 5 bases, J lost 2 bases, and 3 bases stayed unmatched. CDR3 DNA sequence: TGTGCCAGCAGCCCGGGACAGGGGACCTACGAGCAGTACTTC. The encoded protein is CASSPGQGTYEQYF.